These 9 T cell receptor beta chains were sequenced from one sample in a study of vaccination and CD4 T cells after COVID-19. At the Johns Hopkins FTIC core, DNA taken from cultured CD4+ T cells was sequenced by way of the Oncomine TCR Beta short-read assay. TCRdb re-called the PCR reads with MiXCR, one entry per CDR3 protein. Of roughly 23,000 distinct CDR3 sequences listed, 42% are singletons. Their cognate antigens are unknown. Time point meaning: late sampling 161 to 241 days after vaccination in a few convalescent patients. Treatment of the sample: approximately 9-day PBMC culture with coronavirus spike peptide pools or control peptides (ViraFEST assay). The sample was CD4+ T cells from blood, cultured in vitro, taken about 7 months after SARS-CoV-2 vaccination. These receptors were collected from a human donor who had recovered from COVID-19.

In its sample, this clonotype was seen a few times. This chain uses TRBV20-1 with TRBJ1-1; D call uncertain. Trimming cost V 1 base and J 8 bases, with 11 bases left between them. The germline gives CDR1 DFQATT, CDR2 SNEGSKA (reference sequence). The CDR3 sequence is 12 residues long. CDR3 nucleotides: TGCAGTGCTAGAGGTCCGGCGTCCGAAGCTTTCTTT. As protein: CSARGPASEAFF.

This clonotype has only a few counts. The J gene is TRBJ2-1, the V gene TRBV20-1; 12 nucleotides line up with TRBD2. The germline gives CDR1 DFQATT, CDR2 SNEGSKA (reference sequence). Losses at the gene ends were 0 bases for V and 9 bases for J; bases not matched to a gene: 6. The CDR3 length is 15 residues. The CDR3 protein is CSARDPLAGGFEQFF. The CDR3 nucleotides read TGCAGTGCTAGAGATCCGCTAGCGGGAGGGTTTGAGCAGTTCTTC.

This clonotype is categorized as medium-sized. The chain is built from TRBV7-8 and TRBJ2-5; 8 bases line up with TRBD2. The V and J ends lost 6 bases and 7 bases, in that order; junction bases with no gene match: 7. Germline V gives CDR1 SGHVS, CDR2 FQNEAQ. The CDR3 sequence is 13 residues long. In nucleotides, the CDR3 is TGTGCCAGCAGTACTAGCGGAGCGAGGACCCAGTACTTC. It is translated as CASSTSGARTQYF.

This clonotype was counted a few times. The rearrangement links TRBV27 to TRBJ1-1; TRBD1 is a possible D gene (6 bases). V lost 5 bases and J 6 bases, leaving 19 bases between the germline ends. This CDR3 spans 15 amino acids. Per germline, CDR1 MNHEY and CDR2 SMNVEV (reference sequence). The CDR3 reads CASSPLGQSFAEAFF. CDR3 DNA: TGTGCCAGCAGTCCCCTAGGACAGTCTTTTGCTGAAGCTTTCTTT.

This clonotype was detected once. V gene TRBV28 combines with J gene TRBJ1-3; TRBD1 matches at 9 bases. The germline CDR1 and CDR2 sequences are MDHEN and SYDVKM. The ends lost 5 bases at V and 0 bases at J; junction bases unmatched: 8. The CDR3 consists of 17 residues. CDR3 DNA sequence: TGTGCCAGCAGTAGACCGGGACAGGGACACTCTGGAAACACCATATATTTT. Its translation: CASSRPGQGHSGNTIYF.

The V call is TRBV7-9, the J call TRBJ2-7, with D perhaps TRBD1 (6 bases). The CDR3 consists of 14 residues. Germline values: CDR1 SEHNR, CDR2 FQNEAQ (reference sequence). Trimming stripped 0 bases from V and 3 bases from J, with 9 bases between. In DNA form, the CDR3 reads TGTGCCAGCAGCTTAGCGCAGGGGATCTACGAGCAGTACTTC. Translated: CASSLAQGIYEQYF.

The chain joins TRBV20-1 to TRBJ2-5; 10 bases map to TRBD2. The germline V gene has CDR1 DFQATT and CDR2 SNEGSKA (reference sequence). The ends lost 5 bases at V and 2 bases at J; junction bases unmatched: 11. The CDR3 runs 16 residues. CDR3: CSAQTWTSGNQETQYF. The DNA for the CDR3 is TGCAGTGCTCAAACTTGGACTAGCGGTAATCAAGAGACCCAGTACTTC.

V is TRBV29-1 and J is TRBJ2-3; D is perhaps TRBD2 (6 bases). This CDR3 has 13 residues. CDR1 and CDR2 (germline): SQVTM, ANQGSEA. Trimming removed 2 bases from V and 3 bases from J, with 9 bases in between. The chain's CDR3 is CSVEPSATDTQYF. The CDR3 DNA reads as TGCAGCGTTGAACCTAGCGCAACAGATACGCAGTATTTT.

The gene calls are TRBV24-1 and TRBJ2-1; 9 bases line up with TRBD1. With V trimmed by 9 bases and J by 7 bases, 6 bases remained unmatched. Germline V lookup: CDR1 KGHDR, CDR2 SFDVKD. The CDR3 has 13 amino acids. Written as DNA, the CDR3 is TGTGCCACCGGGACAGGGAATCTGAATGAGCAGTTCTTC. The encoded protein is CATGTGNLNEQFF.